The text below deals with one T cell receptor (beta chain). A multiplex PCR was run with 60 Vbeta primers and 13 Jbeta primers. Produced via immunoSEQ multiplex PCR; TCRdb's table is partial and in-frame only. Among about 150,000 clones listed, 75% to 90% were seen once. This sample is part of a study of cytomegalovirus exposure and HLA in healthy donors. Per germline, CDR1 LNHNV and CDR2 YYDKDF (reference sequence). The CDR3 loop spans 14 amino acids. Between the trimmed V and J ends, which lost 1 base and 5 bases, there was a span of 6 bases. The clonotype originates from a young woman in good health and CMV-seronegative. The rearrangement uses TRBV15 and TRBJ1-6; D is uncertain. What was sequenced was PBMCs. The CDR3 region has the DNA TGTGCCACCAGCAGAGGAGACAATAATTCACCCCTCCACTTT. It codes for CATSRGDNNSPLHF.